The present entry profiles one T cell receptor (beta chain) with its context. Its specificity is unknown. Treatment denoted: 15 to 20 received Ad26.COV2.S at low or high dose, single or two shots; about five received placebo; per-sample allocation not given. Sampling was done on day 63 after the first vaccine or placebo injection. Clones were sequenced by immunoSEQ multiplex PCR, and TCRdb holds only the in-frame ones, with some missing. Among under 550,000 clones, around 90% were seen once, and the ten largest hold 9.5% to 15%. This entry comes from a study of Ad26.COV2.S vaccination and SARS-CoV-2 variants. Study results and limitations: Substantial post-vaccination breadth of spike-specific CD8+ and CD4+ T cell responses was reported.

V was clipped by 0 bases and J by 2 bases, with 9 bases between them. The germline gives CDR1 SGDLS, CDR2 YYNGEE. The CDR3 covers 15 residues. The chain links TRBV9 to TRBJ2-1; no definite D call. The sequence came from a person aged 18 to 59 who received the Ad26.COV2.S COVID-19 vaccine or a placebo. This specimen consisted of peripheral blood, obtained in a trial of Ad26.COV2.S vaccine versus placebo. The CDR3 reads CASSVATTAYNEQFF. The CDR3, as DNA: TGTGCCAGCAGCGTAGCAACTACAGCCTACAATGAGCAGTTCTTC.